The source of this T cell receptor beta chain is a study of T cell responses to AZD1222 COVID-19 vaccine. Findings and caveats of the study: Along spike, vaccine-associated CD4 TCRs were found throughout, with dominance at 160-218 and 743-854. White British donors predominated, females outnumbered males, and clonal diversity was possibly underestimated. All repertoire sampling was performed exclusively after the peak T cell response. Spike-specific TCR breadth and depth rose after two AZD1222 doses.

Some clones are missing from TCRdb's copy, which holds only in-frame ones; the method was immunoSEQ multiplex PCR. The table shows some 120,000 clones, with less than 90% occurring only once. V was cut by 2 bases and J by 0 bases, with 11 bases left in between. The CDR3 consists of 15 residues. Germline V gives CDR1 LGHDT, CDR2 YNNKEL (reference sequence). Comment on this clone: Antigen specificity is unknown.

The chain couples TRBV3-1 (or the pseudogene TRBV3-2) to TRBJ2-7; D uncertain. The TCR was taken from an adult in good health. The input for sequencing was peripheral blood, taken on day 0 of AZD1222 vaccination. The CDR3 sequence is CASSQYGPSSYEQYF. CDR3 nucleotide sequence: TGTGCCAGCAGCCAATATGGACCGAGCTCCTACGAGCAGTACTTC.